The rows below give T cell receptor beta chains drawn from one sample of a study of T-cell memory formation after mild COVID-19. Via MiXCR, TCRdb re-called the 5' RACE reads, giving one row per CDR3 protein. This table holds nearly 250,000 distinct CDR3 sequences, approximately 15% found once. The sequencing sample was made of PBMCs or a T cell subset sorted from them (not recorded which). The receptors here all came from an adult woman who had mild COVID-19 (a few samples of this study predate the infection). Cell type and time point are not known. Both conserved end residues are part of each CDR3. Each record gives: J gene, V gene, clone size, D gene, CDR3 DNA, CDR3 protein. D genes are given only for firm matches. Some rows mark clone size as missing; the rest say once, few, many or name a class of expanded clone.

>TRBJ2-7|TRBV18|many|TRBD1
TGTGCCAGCTCACCACTCCGGGACAGGGTCGAGCAGTACTTC
CASSPLRDRVEQYF
>TRBJ2-1|TRBV12-3/TRBV12-4|-|-
TGTGCCAGCAGTTTCTCAGGTTATGAGCAGTTCTTC
CASSFSGYEQFF
>TRBJ2-5|TRBV7-9|few|-
TGTGCCAGCAGCTTAATCGAAGAGACCCAGTACTTC
CASSLIEETQYF
>TRBJ2-2|TRBV11-1|once|-
TGTGCCAGCAGCCGGAGTCCGGCCGGAAACACCGGGGAGCTGTTTTTT
CASSRSPAGNTGELFF
>TRBJ2-1|TRBV7-9|few|TRBD1
TGTGCCAGCAGTTTACCGGACAGGGGGCAGTACAATGAGCAGTTCTTC
CASSLPDRGQYNEQFF
>TRBJ2-5|TRBV5-1|-|-
TGCGCCAGCAAAGGCGGGGACCAAGAGACCCAGTACTTC
CASKGGDQETQYF
>TRBJ1-2|TRBV6-1|-|-
TGTGCCAGCAGTGCGATTCCTGCTGCTGGCTACACCTTC
CASSAIPAAGYTF
>TRBJ2-1|TRBV20-1|-|TRBD2
TGCAGTGCTAGAGATGGAGGACTAGCGGGAGGTGTTGAGCAGTTCTTC
CSARDGGLAGGVEQFF
>TRBJ2-7|TRBV7-2|few|TRBD2
TGTGCCAGCAGCATACTAGCGGGAGCATACGAGCAGTACTTC
CASSILAGAYEQYF
>TRBJ1-2|TRBV20-1|few|-
TGCAGTGCTCGCTACGGTTCCCTTAACTATGGCTACACCTTC
CSARYGSLNYGYTF
>TRBJ2-3|TRBV2|-|-
TGTGCCAGCAGTGAAGGGGCGGGACGCACAGATACGCAGTATTTT
CASSEGAGRTDTQYF
>TRBJ1-1|TRBV6-2/TRBV6-3|-|-
TGTGCCAGCAGTCCCCCCCCGGCACCGAACACTGAAGCTTTCTTT
CASSPPPAPNTEAFF
>TRBJ1-2|TRBV6-5|-|-
TGTGCCAGCAGTTACGAGAGGGGTAAAACTAACTATGGCTACACCTTC
CASSYERGKTNYGYTF
>TRBJ2-1|TRBV11-2|-|TRBD1
TGTGCCAGCAGCGATACAGGGGGCTGGAAAAATGAGCAGTTCTTC
CASSDTGGWKNEQFF
>TRBJ2-5|TRBV4-2|-|TRBD2
TGTGCCAGCAGCCAAGAGGGTTTGGTAGCGGGAGGCCTAGGGGAGACCCAGTACTTC
CASSQEGLVAGGLGETQYF
>TRBJ2-1|TRBV7-8|few|-
TGTGCCAGCAGCTTATCTCGGCGTCCGCTAGCGATCGCCAATGAGCAGTTCTTC
CASSLSRRPLAIANEQFF
>TRBJ1-1|TRBV5-1|many|-
TGCGCCAGCACCCGAGGAGGTATCGGGAACACTGAAGCTTTCTTT
CASTRGGIGNTEAFF
>TRBJ1-2|TRBV20-1|few|TRBD1
TGCAGTGCTAGCAGGGGGCGCAATGATGGCTACACCTTC
CSASRGRNDGYTF
>TRBJ1-1|TRBV5-5|-|-
TGTGCCAGCAGCCCGGGGGGCAGGGCTGGAGCTTTCTTT
CASSPGGRAGAFF
>TRBJ2-7|TRBV29-1|-|-
TGCAGCGTGGGTCGGGTAGGCTACGAGCAGTACTTC
CSVGRVGYEQYF
>TRBJ2-7|TRBV7-2|-|TRBD2
TGTGCCAGCAGCTCCTACCTAGCGGGGCTAACCTACGAGCAGTACTTC
CASSSYLAGLTYEQYF
>TRBJ1-5|TRBV7-2|-|-
TGTGCCAGCAGCTTAGAAGGTTCCAGCAATCAGCCCCAGCATTTT
CASSLEGSSNQPQHF
>TRBJ2-3|TRBV5-1|few|-
TGCGCCAGCAGCTTCGAGTATACGCAGTATTTT
CASSFEYTQYF
>TRBJ2-1|TRBV10-2|many|-
TGCGCCAGCAGACTAGGCAGCCTAGGTAGTGAGCAGTTCTTC
CASRLGSLGSEQFF
>TRBJ1-4|TRBV18|few|-
TGTGCCAGCTCACCTTTTACCGGGTCTCAACATGAAAAACTGTTTTTT
CASSPFTGSQHEKLFF
>TRBJ2-6|TRBV7-8|-|-
TGTGCCAGCTACCTCACGGGCTCTGGGGCCAACGTCCTGACTTTC
CASYLTGSGANVLTF
>TRBJ2-3|TRBV20-1|few|-
TGCAGTGCTAGAGTCCCAGGGCGCACAGATACGCAGTATTTT
CSARVPGRTDTQYF
>TRBJ1-6|TRBV20-1|-|TRBD1
TGCAGTGCTAGAGTTGCAGGGGGCGGATCACCCCTCCACTTT
CSARVAGGGSPLHF
>TRBJ2-7|TRBV20-1|-|TRBD1
TGCAGTGCTCTGGACAGGGACCACTTTGACGAGCAGTACTTC
CSALDRDHFDEQYF
>TRBJ2-5|TRBV24-1|few|TRBD1
TGTGCCACCAGTGATTTAAAACAGGGGCTAGCTCAAGAGACCCAGTACTTC
CATSDLKQGLAQETQYF
>TRBJ2-3|TRBV5-1|-|-
TGCGCCAGCAGCCTAGACACCCCGGCAGATACGCAGTATTTT
CASSLDTPADTQYF
>TRBJ2-5|TRBV4-1|-|TRBD2
TGCGCCAGCAGCCAAACTAGCGGGGGGTCCATAGAGACCCAGTACTTC
CASSQTSGGSIETQYF